This is a list of T cell receptor beta chains from one sample in a study of blood T cell repertoires in COVID-19. Clones were sequenced by immunoSEQ multiplex PCR, and TCRdb holds only the in-frame ones, with some missing. The sample lists 350,000 to 450,000 clones; around 87% were seen once. Sequenced material: PBMCs or T cells enriched from blood (not recorded which). All receptors come from a man in his forties in a cohort exposed to, infected with or recovered from COVID-19 (not recorded which). Both conserved end residues are part of each CDR3. Fields, in order: J gene, D gene, V gene, clone size, CDR3 protein, CDR3 DNA. The D gene is left open where the match is weak. Clone size is shown for a subset of rows, as once, few, many or a class of expanded clone.

j_call: TRBJ1-3
d_call: TRBD1
v_call: TRBV18
clone_size: -
cdr3_aa: CASCPPGTEGNTIYF
cdr3_nt: TGTGCCAGCTGTCCACCCGGGACAGAAGGAAACACCATATATTTT

j_call: TRBJ2-2
d_call: -
v_call: TRBV28
clone_size: -
cdr3_aa: CASSLSSNTGELFF
cdr3_nt: TGTGCCAGCAGTTTATCGTCGAACACCGGGGAGCTGTTTTTT

j_call: TRBJ2-6
d_call: -
v_call: TRBV19
clone_size: few
cdr3_aa: CASRTGSSGANVLTF
cdr3_nt: TGTGCCAGTAGGACAGGTAGCTCTGGGGCCAACGTCCTGACTTTC

j_call: TRBJ1-5
d_call: -
v_call: TRBV30
clone_size: -
cdr3_aa: CAWSVWGAGNQPQHF
cdr3_nt: TGTGCCTGGAGTGTATGGGGAGCCGGCAATCAGCCCCAGCATTTT

j_call: TRBJ1-1
d_call: TRBD1
v_call: TRBV28
clone_size: -
cdr3_aa: CASVTGANTEAFF
cdr3_nt: TGTGCCAGCGTGACAGGGGCGAACACTGAAGCTTTCTTT

j_call: TRBJ2-1
d_call: -
v_call: TRBV11-2
clone_size: few
cdr3_aa: CASSPRGGLSGDNEQFF
cdr3_nt: TGTGCCAGCAGTCCAAGGGGGGGGCTAAGCGGCGACAATGAGCAGTTCTTC

j_call: TRBJ1-5
d_call: -
v_call: TRBV6-5
clone_size: -
cdr3_aa: CASSYGGRDQPQHF
cdr3_nt: TGTGCCAGCAGTTACGGCGGGAGGGATCAGCCCCAGCATTTT

j_call: TRBJ1-4
d_call: -
v_call: TRBV19
clone_size: -
cdr3_aa: CASSLHLQGPNEKLFF
cdr3_nt: TGTGCCAGTAGTCTCCACCTACAGGGCCCTAATGAAAAACTGTTTTTT

j_call: TRBJ1-2
d_call: TRBD1
v_call: TRBV28
clone_size: -
cdr3_aa: CASSLPPGQRKDGYTF
cdr3_nt: TGTGCCAGCAGTTTACCTCCGGGACAGAGGAAGGATGGCTACACCTTC

j_call: TRBJ2-7
d_call: -
v_call: TRBV11-3
clone_size: -
cdr3_aa: CASSLARDLSYEQYF
cdr3_nt: TGTGCCAGCAGCTTAGCGCGGGATCTCTCCTACGAGCAGTACTTC

j_call: TRBJ2-7
d_call: TRBD2
v_call: TRBV19
clone_size: once
cdr3_aa: CASSTRAGGYEQYF
cdr3_nt: TGTGCCAGTAGTACCCGAGCGGGGGGGTACGAGCAGTACTTC

j_call: TRBJ1-4
d_call: TRBD1
v_call: TRBV9
clone_size: once
cdr3_aa: CASSGLRDRPPEKLFF
cdr3_nt: TGTGCCAGCAGCGGCCTCCGGGACAGGCCCCCTGAAAAACTGTTTTTT

j_call: TRBJ2-1
d_call: -
v_call: TRBV30
clone_size: -
cdr3_aa: CAWSVKNEQFF
cdr3_nt: TGTGCCTGGAGTGTTAAAAATGAGCAGTTCTTC

j_call: TRBJ1-1
d_call: -
v_call: TRBV5-1
clone_size: -
cdr3_aa: CASSLSSQGRLNTEAFF
cdr3_nt: TGCGCCAGCAGCTTGTCCTCCCAGGGCAGATTGAACACTGAAGCTTTCTTT

j_call: TRBJ1-6
d_call: -
v_call: TRBV7-2
clone_size: -
cdr3_aa: CASSLGGSSYNSPLHF
cdr3_nt: TGTGCCAGCAGCTTAGGTGGCAGCTCCTATAATTCACCCCTCCACTTT

j_call: TRBJ2-7
d_call: -
v_call: TRBV14
clone_size: -
cdr3_aa: CASSQGTGFEQYF
cdr3_nt: TGTGCCAGCAGCCAAGGAACAGGGTTCGAGCAGTACTTC

j_call: TRBJ1-6
d_call: -
v_call: TRBV28
clone_size: -
cdr3_aa: CASSVESSYNSPLHF
cdr3_nt: TGTGCCAGCAGTGTCGAGAGCTCCTATAATTCACCCCTCCACTTT

j_call: TRBJ2-7
d_call: TRBD1
v_call: TRBV2
clone_size: -
cdr3_aa: CAGSHGTGVHEQYF
cdr3_nt: TGTGCCGGTTCCCACGGGACAGGGGTACACGAGCAGTACTTC

j_call: TRBJ2-3
d_call: -
v_call: TRBV5-1
clone_size: -
cdr3_aa: CASSDFRDTQYF
cdr3_nt: TGCGCCAGCAGTGATTTCAGAGATACGCAGTATTTT

j_call: TRBJ1-3
d_call: -
v_call: TRBV7-9
clone_size: -
cdr3_aa: CASTPRGTLSGNTIYF
cdr3_nt: TGTGCCAGCACCCCACGGGGGACCCTCTCTGGAAACACCATATATTTT

j_call: TRBJ1-1
d_call: TRBD1
v_call: TRBV11-2
clone_size: -
cdr3_aa: CASSIQGALNTEAFF
cdr3_nt: TGTGCCAGCAGCATACAGGGGGCTCTAAACACTGAAGCTTTCTTT

j_call: TRBJ2-5
d_call: TRBD2
v_call: TRBV14
clone_size: -
cdr3_aa: CASSTGLAGVETQYF
cdr3_nt: TGTGCCAGCAGCACCGGACTAGCGGGAGTAGAGACCCAGTACTTC

j_call: TRBJ2-1
d_call: TRBD2
v_call: TRBV9
clone_size: -
cdr3_aa: CASSFGLAGVGGEQFF
cdr3_nt: TGTGCCAGCAGCTTCGGACTAGCGGGAGTAGGGGGGGAGCAGTTCTTC

j_call: TRBJ2-3
d_call: TRBD2
v_call: TRBV4-1
clone_size: -
cdr3_aa: CASSRTHRTSGYSASTDTQYF
cdr3_nt: TGCGCCAGCAGCCGGACACATCGGACTAGCGGTTATAGTGCTAGCACAGATACGCAGTATTTT

j_call: TRBJ1-4
d_call: -
v_call: TRBV3-1/TRBV3-2
clone_size: -
cdr3_aa: CASSQITGNEKLFF
cdr3_nt: TGTGCCAGCAGCCAAATCACAGGGAATGAAAAACTGTTTTTT

j_call: TRBJ1-6
d_call: TRBD1
v_call: TRBV30
clone_size: once
cdr3_aa: CAWTQRSGQGISPLHF
cdr3_nt: TGTGCCTGGACCCAAAGATCCGGACAGGGTATTTCACCCCTCCACTTT